The sequence of this T cell receptor beta chain was determined in a study of cytomegalovirus exposure and HLA in healthy donors. In the PCR, 60 Vbeta and 13 Jbeta primers were used. Data came from immunoSEQ multiplex PCR; TCRdb stores just in-frame clones and leaves some out. The table includes 210,000 or so clones, about 89% detected once. Concerning this clone: Antigen specificity is unknown.

Regarding the study as a whole: Some TCR beta chains (164 of them) were listed as cytomegalovirus-associated. A previous analysis found most TCR beta V segments productive roughly 90% or roughly 30% of the time.

V dropped 0 bases and J dropped 4 bases, with 23 bases sitting between them. Germline lookup yields CDR1 SGHRS and CDR2 YFSETQ. The CDR3 spans 19 residues. The chain is built from TRBV5-1 and TRBJ2-1; possibly TRBD2 for D (5 bases). The sequence was collected from a woman aged 18-30 years in good health and CMV-seronegative. The specimen sequenced was PBMCs. For the CDR3, the DNA is TGCGCCAGCAGCTTGGGTGGAGGCTCCCCGACGCGAAATTACAATGAGCAGTTCTTC. This encodes CASSLGGGSPTRNYNEQFF. The full variable domain, in which reference TRBV5-1 and TRBJ2-1 provide the parts outside the CDR3, is KAGVTQTPRYLIKTRGQQVTLSCSPISGHRSVSWYQQTPGQGLQFLFEYFSETQRNKGNFPGRFSGRQFSNSRSEMNVSTLELGDSALYLCASSLGGGSPTRNYNEQFFGPGTRLTVL.